This T cell receptor beta chain is drawn from a study of blood T cell repertoires in COVID-19. Per germline, CDR1 DFQATT and CDR2 SNEGSKA (reference sequence). The junction had 4 bases not matched to a gene; V was cut back by 3 bases and J by 5 bases. CDR3 length: 14 residues. Here immunoSEQ multiplex PCR was the method, and the copy in TCRdb shows in-frame clones only, minus some. The profile shows about 170,000 clones, around 81% of them singletons. Sequencing input: peripheral blood. The sequence derives from a man between 65 and 79 years old with active or convalescent COVID-19. The chain has TRBV20-1 and TRBJ2-2; 9 nucleotides line up with TRBD1. CDR3 region: CSASDRGWTGELFF. The CDR3, as DNA: TGCAGTGCTAGTGACAGGGGGTGGACCGGGGAGCTGTTTTTT.